Below, 23 T cell receptor beta chains from the same sample are listed, as sequenced in a study of blood T cell repertoires in COVID-19. Here immunoSEQ multiplex PCR was the method, and the copy in TCRdb shows in-frame clones only, minus some. The sample lists more than 120,000 clones, about nine tenths occurring once. Sequencing was performed on peripheral blood. The receptors originated from a human donor in a cohort sampled during active COVID-19.

J is TRBJ2-2 and V is TRBV7-2; D gene uncertain. Trimming shortened V by 1 base and J by 1 base, and 4 bases separated the two germline ends. There are 14 residues in the CDR3. Germline V gene lookup returns CDR1 SGHTA and CDR2 FQGNSA. CDR3 sequence reads: CASSLDKNTGELFF. The CDR3 DNA follows: TGTGCCAGCAGCTTAGACAAGAACACCGGGGAGCTGTTTTTT.

The genes are TRBV29-1 and TRBJ2-7, with 10 bases that match TRBD1. The V gene's germline CDR1 is SQVTM and CDR2 ANQGSEA. V gave up 4 bases and J gave up 8 bases; unmatched junction bases: 8. The CDR3 has 13 residues. As DNA, the CDR3 is TGCAGCGTTGGAAAGGACAGGGGGTCAAAGCAGTACTTC. It codes for CSVGKDRGSKQYF.

The chain carries TRBV5-6 and TRBJ2-1; a weak D match, TRBD1 (5 bases). Germline CDR1 SGHDT, CDR2 YYEEEE. This CDR3 has 14 residues. Trimming pared 0 bases from V and 6 bases from J, leaving 10 bases between. This CDR3 is CASSLAGRGNEQFF. The DNA for the CDR3 is TGTGCCAGCAGCTTGGCCGGAAGGGGCAATGAGCAGTTCTTC.

The gene calls are TRBV7-6 and TRBJ1-1; TRBD1 might be the D (6 bases). This CDR3 is built from 15 residues. The germline V gene has CDR1 SGHVS and CDR2 FNYEAQ. Trimming shortened V by 5 bases and J by 1 base, and 14 bases separated the two germline ends. The CDR3 DNA reads TGTGCCAGCAGCCCCTCCTGGGGGCGGAACACTGAAGCTTTCTTT. This codes for CASSPSWGRNTEAFF.

The CDR3 bases are TGTGCCAGTATGGATGGGAGGATCTCTGGGGCCAACGTCCTGACTTTC. Translation: CASMDGRISGANVLTF. The rearrangement joins TRBV19 to TRBJ2-6; D perhaps matches TRBD2 (6 bases). The CDR3 consists of 16 residues. Per germline, CDR1 LNHDA and CDR2 SQIVND (reference sequence). V shed 7 bases and J shed 0 bases, with 13 bases lying between them. Full variable domain (outside the CDR3, taken from reference TRBV19 and TRBJ2-6): DGGITQSPKYLFRKEGQNVTLSCEQNLNHDAMYWYRQDPGQGLRLIYYSQIVNDFQKGDIAEGYSVSREKKESFPLTVTSAQKNPTAFYLCASMDGRISGANVLTFGAGSRLTVL.

The chain carries TRBV7-8 and TRBJ1-1; D may be TRBD1 (5 bases). The CDR3 covers 14 residues. Germline assignment: CDR1 SGHVS and CDR2 FQNEAQ. Trimming shortened V by 5 bases and J by 0 bases, and 10 bases separated the two germline ends. The CDR3 coding sequence is TGTGCCAGCAGCCGAGGACACCTGAACACTGAAGCTTTCTTT. Translation: CASSRGHLNTEAFF.

The chain recombines TRBV2 with TRBJ2-2; D is undetermined. Trimming pared 11 bases from V and 6 bases from J, leaving 16 bases between. Germline V gives CDR1 SNHLY, CDR2 FYNNEI. The CDR3 spans 13 residues. The CDR3 region is CAGKLDKPGELFF. The CDR3 nucleotides read TGTGCCGGCAAGCTCGACAAGCCCGGGGAGCTGTTTTTT.

The chain couples TRBV12-3 or TRBV12-4 to TRBJ1-1; D not certain. The CDR3 spans 12 residues. Trimming stripped 6 bases from V and 1 base from J, with 6 bases between. The DNA for the CDR3 is TGTGCCAGCAGCCAGGCGAACACTGAAGCTTTCTTT. It yields the protein CASSQANTEAFF.

The chain couples TRBV7-8 to TRBJ1-3; D might be TRBD1 (6 bases). The CDR3 is made up of 15 amino acids. The V gene's germline CDR1 is SGHVS and CDR2 FQNEAQ. The ends were cut back, 5 bases at V and 0 bases at J, with 11 bases in the middle. CDR3 in amino acids: CASSITGSSGNTIYF. CDR3 coding DNA: TGTGCCAGCAGCATTACAGGGAGCTCTGGAAACACCATATATTTT.

This sequence joins TRBV5-1 and TRBJ2-1; D is possibly TRBD2 (7 bases). This CDR3 region has 16 residues. The germline V and J ends were trimmed by 4 bases and 1 base, with 15 bases remaining between them. Germline CDR1 SGHRS, CDR2 YFSETQ. The DNA of the CDR3 is TGCGCCAGCAGCCCTTCACAGGGAGGGTCCTACAATGAGCAGTTCTTC. It translates to CASSPSQGGSYNEQFF.

The chain uses TRBV11-3 and TRBJ1-1; 8 bases align to TRBD1. Germline loops: CDR1 SGHNT, CDR2 YENEEA. There are 20 residues in the CDR3. V lost 1 base, J lost 1 base, and 17 bases stayed unmatched. CDR3 protein: CASSLGTGHRFRNWNTEAFF. CDR3 bases: TGTGCCAGCAGCTTAGGGACAGGGCACCGATTTAGGAATTGGAACACTGAAGCTTTCTTT. Drawing the rest from reference TRBV11-3 and TRBJ1-1, the complete variable domain is EAGVVQSPRYKIIEKKQPVAFWCNPISGHNTLYWYLQNLGQGPELLIRYENEEAVDDSQLPKDRFSAERLKGVDSTLKIQPAELGDSAVYLCASSLGTGHRFRNWNTEAFFGQGTRLTVV.

The chain couples TRBV6-2 or TRBV6-3 to TRBJ1-1; D is perhaps TRBD1 (6 bases). Germline V gene sequence: CDR1 MNHEY, CDR2 SVGEGT. Trimming removed 2 bases from V and 2 bases from J, with 9 bases in between. The CDR3 consists of 14 residues. As DNA, the CDR3 is TGTGCCAGCAGTTACGGACAGCCCAACACTGAAGCTTTCTTT. It specifies CASSYGQPNTEAFF.

This clone appeared a few times. The chain links TRBV30 to TRBJ1-1; D is ambiguous. Germline CDR1 is GTSNPN and CDR2 is SVGIG (reference sequence). This CDR3 comprises 13 residues. With 5 bases removed from V and 0 bases from J, the gap between germline ends came to 10 bases. The CDR3 DNA follows: TGTGCCTGGGGGCGGGGTTTGAACACTGAAGCTTTCTTT. Translation gives CAWGRGLNTEAFF.

The genes are TRBV2 and TRBJ2-7; 7 positions agree with TRBD2. J gave up 5 bases and V 8 bases, and 0 bases lay outside the gene matches. The CDR3 runs 10 residues. The germline V gene encodes CDR1 SNHLY and CDR2 FYNNEI. Here the CDR3 reads CASGTNEQYF. The DNA of the CDR3 is TGTGCCAGCGGGACTAACGAGCAGTACTTC.

CDR3 in DNA: TGTGCCACCAGCAGGCGGGATAATGAAAAACTGTTTTTT. It yields the protein CATSRRDNEKLFF. The chain joins TRBV15 to TRBJ1-4; D is unresolved. Germline V gives CDR1 LNHNV, CDR2 YYDKDF (reference sequence). The V and J ends lost 3 bases and 4 bases respectively, with 6 bases between them. CDR3 length equals 13 residues.

This rearrangement joins TRBV29-1 to TRBJ2-7; D perhaps matches TRBD1 (6 bases). Germline CDR1 reads SQVTM; CDR2 reads ANQGSEA. The CDR3 has 13 amino acids. Deletions cut 2 bases from V and 4 bases from J, with 12 bases between. The CDR3 nucleotides read TGCAGCGTTGAAAGGGGGTCGGGGTACGAGCAGTACTTC. Residues: CSVERGSGYEQYF.

This chain connects TRBV4-1 to TRBJ2-7; 7 bases agree with TRBD1. The trim removed 4 bases at V and 4 bases at J, leaving 10 bases unmatched. The CDR3 is made up of 15 amino acids. Per the germline V gene, CDR1 is MGHRA and CDR2 is YSYEKL. DNA for the CDR3: TGCGCCAGCAGCCGGATTCCGGGACAGCGATACGAGCAGTACTTC. Its translation: CASSRIPGQRYEQYF.

This chain uses TRBV7-8 with TRBJ2-7, with TRBD2 matching over 9 bases. This CDR3 comprises 15 residues. Germline lookup yields CDR1 SGHVS and CDR2 FQNEAQ. V gave up 1 base and J gave up 4 bases; unmatched junction bases: 5. The CDR3 DNA follows: TGTGCCAGCAGCTTAGATGCTAGCGGGGTATACGAGCAGTACTTC. Amino acids: CASSLDASGVYEQYF.

This clone has more than one count but fewer than ten. The gene calls are TRBV6-2 or TRBV6-3 and TRBJ2-5; D perhaps matches TRBD2 (6 bases). From germline, CDR1 is MNHEY and CDR2 SVGEGT. With 2 bases removed from V and 2 bases from J, the gap between germline ends came to 9 bases. The CDR3 consists of 14 residues. CDR3 DNA: TGTGCCAGCAGTTACGTAAGCGGGCAAGAGACCCAGTACTTC. Translated, it gives CASSYVSGQETQYF.

J is TRBJ2-5 and V is TRBV7-8; 12 bases line up with TRBD2. J was trimmed by 5 bases and V by 7 bases; bases with no gene match: 5. The CDR3 has 14 amino acids. Per the germline V gene, CDR1 is SGHVS and CDR2 is FQNEAQ. The CDR3 here is CASNRLAGDETQYF. The CDR3 DNA is TGTGCCAGCAACAGACTAGCGGGGGATGAGACCCAGTACTTC.

This clone was found a few times. The rearrangement joins TRBV10-1 to TRBJ2-7, with 8 positions matching TRBD1. The V gene end was trimmed by 0 bases and the J gene end by 3 bases; junction bases not matched to a gene: 28. The CDR3 loop spans 23 amino acids. CDR1 and CDR2 (germline): WNHNN, SYGVQD (reference sequence). The CDR3 protein is CASSESGAGYGQGRGRPYYEQYF. The CDR3 DNA follows: TGCGCCAGCAGTGAGTCCGGCGCGGGCTACGGACAGGGTCGAGGTCGTCCCTACTACGAGCAGTACTTC.

The chain uses TRBV12-3 or TRBV12-4 and TRBJ2-3, with D unclear. Between the trimmed V and J ends, which lost 1 base and 5 bases, there was a span of 4 bases. This CDR3 spans 12 amino acids. Here the CDR3 DNA reads TGTGCCAGCAGTTTAGAGCTAGATACGCAGTATTTT. This translates into CASSLELDTQYF.

The V call is TRBV25-1, the J call TRBJ2-1; 8 nucleotides match TRBD2. This CDR3 is built from 15 residues. In germline, CDR1 is MGHDK, CDR2 SYGVNS. With V trimmed by 1 base and J by 6 bases, 5 bases remained unmatched. CDR3 in amino acids: CASSELVGGANEQFF. For the CDR3, the DNA is TGTGCCAGCAGTGAATTGGTCGGGGGGGCCAATGAGCAGTTCTTC. Supplemented by reference TRBV25-1 and TRBJ2-1, the full variable domain reads EADIYQTPRYLVIGTGKKITLECSQTMGHDKMYWYQQDPGMELHLIHYSYGVNSTEKGDLSSESTVSRIRTEHFPLTLESARPSHTSQYLCASSELVGGANEQFFGPGTRLTVL.